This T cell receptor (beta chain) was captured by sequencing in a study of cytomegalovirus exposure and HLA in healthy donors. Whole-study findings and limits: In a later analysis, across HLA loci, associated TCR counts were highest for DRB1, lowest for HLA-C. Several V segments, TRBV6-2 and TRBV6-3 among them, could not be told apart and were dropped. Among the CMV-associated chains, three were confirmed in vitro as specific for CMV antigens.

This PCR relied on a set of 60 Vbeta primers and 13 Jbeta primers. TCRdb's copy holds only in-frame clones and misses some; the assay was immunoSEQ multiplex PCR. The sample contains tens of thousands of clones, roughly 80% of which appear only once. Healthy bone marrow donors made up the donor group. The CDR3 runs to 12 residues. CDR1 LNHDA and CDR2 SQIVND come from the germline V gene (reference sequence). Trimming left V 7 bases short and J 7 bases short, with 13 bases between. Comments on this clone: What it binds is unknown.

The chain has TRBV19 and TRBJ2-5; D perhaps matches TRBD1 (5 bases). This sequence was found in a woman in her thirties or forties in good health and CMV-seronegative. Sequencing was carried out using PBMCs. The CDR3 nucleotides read TGTGCCAGTAATGCCAGGGTGGGGACCCAGTACTTC. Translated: CASNARVGTQYF.